This T cell receptor beta chain was recorded in a study of identical twins. MiXCR, applied by TCRdb to the 5' RACE reads, yields one record per CDR3 protein. Here the sample spans roughly 250,000 distinct CDR3 sequences, about 7% being singletons. This CDR3 contains 14 residues. Germline V CDR1 and CDR2: KGHSH, LQKENI. Trimming took 5 bases from V and 5 from J, leaving 15 bases between them. Study-level findings and limits: In monozygotic twins, models underestimated the sharing of out-of-frame TCR alpha. Beta clonotypes that were abundant in cord blood contained fewer insertions, a pattern absent from memory repertoires. Sequences that were out-of-frame, alpha and twin-shared displayed an excess of low generation probability.

Notes on this clonotype: The antigen remains unidentified.

These data also featured in a second study, about yellow fever vaccine responses in identical twins.

The sequence came from a woman aged 18-29 years in good health. The chain combines TRBV18 with TRBJ2-5, with D possibly being TRBD1 (6 bases). Sequenced sample: memory (CD45RO+) T cells sorted from blood. In DNA, the CDR3 is TGTGCCAGCTCAAGGGACACCCGCGGGGAGACCCAGTACTTC. This codes for CASSRDTRGETQYF.